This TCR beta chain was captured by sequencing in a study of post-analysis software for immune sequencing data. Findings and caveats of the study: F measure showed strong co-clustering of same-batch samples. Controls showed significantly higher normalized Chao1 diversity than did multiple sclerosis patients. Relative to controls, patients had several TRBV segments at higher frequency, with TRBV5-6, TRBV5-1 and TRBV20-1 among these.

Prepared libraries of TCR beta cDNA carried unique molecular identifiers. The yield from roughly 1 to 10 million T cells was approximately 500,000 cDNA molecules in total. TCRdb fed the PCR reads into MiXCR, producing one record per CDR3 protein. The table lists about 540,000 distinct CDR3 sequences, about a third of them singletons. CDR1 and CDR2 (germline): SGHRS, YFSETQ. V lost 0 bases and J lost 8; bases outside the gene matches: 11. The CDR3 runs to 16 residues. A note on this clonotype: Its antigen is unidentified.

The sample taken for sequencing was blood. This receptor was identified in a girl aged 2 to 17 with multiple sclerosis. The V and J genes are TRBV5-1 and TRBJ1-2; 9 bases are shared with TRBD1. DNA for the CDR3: TGCGCCAGCAGCTTGGGGGACAGGGACTTTGTAGACGGCTACACCTTC. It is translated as CASSLGDRDFVDGYTF.